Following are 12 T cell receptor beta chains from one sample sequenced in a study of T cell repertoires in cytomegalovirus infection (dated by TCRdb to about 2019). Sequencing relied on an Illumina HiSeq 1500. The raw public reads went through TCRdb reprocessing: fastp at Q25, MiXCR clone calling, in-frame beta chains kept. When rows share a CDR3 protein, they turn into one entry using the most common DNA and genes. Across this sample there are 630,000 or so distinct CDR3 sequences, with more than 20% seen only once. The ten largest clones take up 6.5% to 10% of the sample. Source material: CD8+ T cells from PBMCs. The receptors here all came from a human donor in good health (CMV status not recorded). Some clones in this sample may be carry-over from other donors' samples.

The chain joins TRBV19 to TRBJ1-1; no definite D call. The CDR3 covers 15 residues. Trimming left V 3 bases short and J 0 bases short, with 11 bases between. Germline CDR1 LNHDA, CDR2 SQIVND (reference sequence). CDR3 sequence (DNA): TGTGCCAGTAGTATCGTCGGGGAGGTGAACACTGAAGCTTTCTTT. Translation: CASSIVGEVNTEAFF.

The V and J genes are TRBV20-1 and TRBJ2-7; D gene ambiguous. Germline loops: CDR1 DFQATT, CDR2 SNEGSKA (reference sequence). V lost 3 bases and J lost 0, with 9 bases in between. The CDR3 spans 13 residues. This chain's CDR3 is CSASGLTSYEQYF. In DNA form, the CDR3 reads TGCAGTGCTAGTGGTCTGACCTCCTACGAGCAGTACTTC.

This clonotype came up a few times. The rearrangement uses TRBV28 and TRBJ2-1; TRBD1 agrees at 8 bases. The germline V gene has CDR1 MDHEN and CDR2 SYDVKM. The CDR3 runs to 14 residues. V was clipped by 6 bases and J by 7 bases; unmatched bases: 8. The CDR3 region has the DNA TGTGCCAGCAGCACAGGGGGGACCCCGAATGAGCAGTTCTTC. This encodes CASSTGGTPNEQFF.

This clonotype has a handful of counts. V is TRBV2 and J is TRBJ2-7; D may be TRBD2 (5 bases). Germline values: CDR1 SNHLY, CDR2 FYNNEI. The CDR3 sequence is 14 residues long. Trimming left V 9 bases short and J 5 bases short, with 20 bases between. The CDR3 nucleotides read TGTGCCAGGAGAGCCGGAGCCATGGGAGACGAGCAGTACTTC. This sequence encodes CARRAGAMGDEQYF.

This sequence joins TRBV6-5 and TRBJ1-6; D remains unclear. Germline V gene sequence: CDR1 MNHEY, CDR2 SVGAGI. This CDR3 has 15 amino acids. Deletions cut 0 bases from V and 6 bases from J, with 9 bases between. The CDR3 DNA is TGTGCCAGCAGTTACTCGGGAGACGTTAATTCACCCCTCCACTTT. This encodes CASSYSGDVNSPLHF.

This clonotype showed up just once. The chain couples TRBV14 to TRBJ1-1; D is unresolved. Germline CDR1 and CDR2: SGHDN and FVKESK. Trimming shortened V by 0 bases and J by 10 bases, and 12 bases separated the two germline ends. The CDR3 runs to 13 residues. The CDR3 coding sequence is TGTGCCAGCAGCCAAGACCCCTTACCTGGAGCTTTCTTT. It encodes CASSQDPLPGAFF.

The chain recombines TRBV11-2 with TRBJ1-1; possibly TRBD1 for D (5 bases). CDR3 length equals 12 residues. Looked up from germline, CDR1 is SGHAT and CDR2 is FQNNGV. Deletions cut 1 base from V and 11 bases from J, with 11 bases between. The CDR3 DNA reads TGTGCCAGCAGCTTAGGGGGCGTAGGCGCTTTCTTT. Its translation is CASSLGGVGAFF. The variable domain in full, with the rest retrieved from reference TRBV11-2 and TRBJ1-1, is EAGVAQSPRYKIIEKRQSVAFWCNPISGHATLYWYQQILGQGPKLLIQFQNNGVVDDSQLPKDRFSAERLKGVDSTLKIQPAKLEDSAVYLCASSLGGVGAFFGQGTRLTVV.

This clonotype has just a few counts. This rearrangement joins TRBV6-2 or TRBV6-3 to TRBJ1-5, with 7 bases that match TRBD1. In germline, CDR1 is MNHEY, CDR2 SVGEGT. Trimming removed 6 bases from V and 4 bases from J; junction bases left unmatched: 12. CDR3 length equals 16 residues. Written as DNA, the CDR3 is TGTGCCAGCAGAGCCCTGACAGACAGGGAAAATCAGCCCCAGCATTTT. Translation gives CASRALTDRENQPQHF.

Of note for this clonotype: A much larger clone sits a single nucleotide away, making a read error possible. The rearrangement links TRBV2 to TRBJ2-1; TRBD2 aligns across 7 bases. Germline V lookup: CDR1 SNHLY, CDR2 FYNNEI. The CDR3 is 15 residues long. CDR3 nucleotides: TGTGCCAGCAGTGAGTGGGGGACTATATACAATGAGCAGTGCTTC. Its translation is CASSEWGTIYNEQCF.

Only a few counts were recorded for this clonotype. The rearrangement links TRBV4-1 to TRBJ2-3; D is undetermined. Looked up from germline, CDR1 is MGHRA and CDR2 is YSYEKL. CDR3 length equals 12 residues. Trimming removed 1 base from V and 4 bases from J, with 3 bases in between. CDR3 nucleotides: TGCGCCAGCAGCCAAGCGGCAGATACGCAGTATTTT. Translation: CASSQAADTQYF.

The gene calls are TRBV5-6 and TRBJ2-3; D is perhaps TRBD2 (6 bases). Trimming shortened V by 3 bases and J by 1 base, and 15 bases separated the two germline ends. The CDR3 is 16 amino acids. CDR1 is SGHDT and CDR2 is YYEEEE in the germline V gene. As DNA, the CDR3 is TGTGCCAGCAGCTGGGAGCGGAGGGACGGCACAGATACGCAGTATTTT. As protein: CASSWERRDGTDTQYF.

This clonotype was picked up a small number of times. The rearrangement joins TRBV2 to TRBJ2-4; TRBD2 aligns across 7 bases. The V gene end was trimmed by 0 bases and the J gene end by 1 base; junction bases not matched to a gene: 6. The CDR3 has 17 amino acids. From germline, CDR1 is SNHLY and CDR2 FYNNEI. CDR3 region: CASSEAWGGTAKNIQYF. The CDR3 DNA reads TGTGCCAGCAGTGAAGCCTGGGGGGGAACGGCCAAAAACATTCAGTACTTC.